This TCR beta chain was sequenced in a study of cytomegalovirus exposure and HLA in healthy donors. Amplification used 60 Vbeta primers and 13 Jbeta primers. Assay: immunoSEQ multiplex PCR; the TCRdb copy retains only in-frame clones and omits some. The table has fewer than 200,000 clones, approximately 70% seen once; the top ten hold roughly 7.1%. The material sequenced was PBMCs. The clonotype was recovered from a man aged 35 to 55 in good health and CMV-seropositive.

In DNA, the CDR3 is TGTGCCAGCAGCTCCCTACAGGGAATAGGTTCACCCCTCCACTTT. It translates to CASSSLQGIGSPLHF. The chain joins TRBV11-2 to TRBJ1-6; D is perhaps TRBD1 (6 bases). Germline V gene sequence: CDR1 SGHAT, CDR2 FQNNGV. The CDR3 loop spans 15 amino acids. Trimming cost V 4 bases and J 9 bases, with 16 bases left between them. Drawing the rest from reference TRBV11-2 and TRBJ1-6, the complete variable domain is EAGVAQSPRYKIIEKRQSVAFWCNPISGHATLYWYQQILGQGPKLLIQFQNNGVVDDSQLPKDRFSAERLKGVDSTLKIQPAKLEDSAVYLCASSSLQGIGSPLHFGNGTRLTVT.